What follows are 4 T cell receptor beta chains derived from one specimen sequenced in a study of neurological immune-mediated disorders. TCRdb reanalysed the 5' RACE reads using MiXCR and keeps one entry per CDR3 protein. This table holds 45,000 to 50,000 distinct CDR3 sequences, under 3.5% found once. The sequenced sample consisted of PBMCs. These TCRs come from a woman in her forties or fifties with multiple sclerosis.

This clonotype was counted ten times or more. This chain uses TRBV6-2 or TRBV6-3 with TRBJ2-2; 11 bases are a match to TRBD2. After removal of 7 bases from V and 6 bases from J, the junction contained 4 bases not matched to a gene. The CDR3 totals 14 residues. CDR1 MNHEY and CDR2 SVGEGT come from the germline V gene. The CDR3 here is CASKGLAVAGELFF. The CDR3 coding sequence is TGTGCCAGCAAGGGACTAGCGGTTGCCGGGGAGCTGTTTTTT.

The sample holds many counts of this clonotype. The genes are TRBV20-1 and TRBJ1-5; the D is unclear. V lost 6 bases to trimming and J lost 3 bases, with 18 bases between them. Germline V gene sequence: CDR1 DFQATT, CDR2 SNEGSKA (reference sequence). The CDR3 sequence is 15 residues long. The CDR3 sequence: CSASSVGLDNQPQHF. In DNA form, the CDR3 reads TGCAGTGCGTCCTCAGTCGGACTGGACAATCAGCCCCAGCATTTT.

There are many counts of this clonotype. This chain links TRBV4-1 with TRBJ2-2, with D possibly called TRBD1 or TRBD2 (6 bases each). The CDR3 length is 14 residues. From germline, CDR1 is MGHRA and CDR2 YSYEKL. With 5 bases removed from V and 7 bases from J, the gap between germline ends came to 14 bases. The CDR3 spells CASSWRDTDGELFF. The CDR3 region has the DNA TGCGCCAGCAGCTGGCGGGACACTGACGGGGAGCTGTTTTTT.

This clonotype turned up a few times. V and J are TRBV10-2 and TRBJ2-3; D possibly corresponds to TRBD2 (6 bases). Trimming removed 8 bases at V and 2 bases at J, with 11 bases between. This CDR3 has 13 residues. The germline CDR1 and CDR2 sequences are WSHSY and SAAADI. CDR3 loop: CASGGTYTDTQYF. In DNA form, the CDR3 reads TGCGCCAGCGGGGGGACGTACACAGATACGCAGTATTTT.